What follows are 9 T cell receptor beta chains derived from one specimen sequenced in a study of T cell repertoires in cytomegalovirus infection. Via MiXCR, TCRdb re-called the reads, giving one row per CDR3 protein. The sample yields a few hundred thousand distinct CDR3 sequences, 15% to 20% seen once. Sequenced: PBMCs. The source is a human donor in good health (CMV status not recorded). Some clones in this sample may be carry-over from other donors' samples.

This clonotype was observed a few times. The chain has TRBV11-2 and TRBJ1-3, with TRBD1 matching 8 bases. J lost 1 base, V lost 6 bases, and 5 bases had no gene match. Per the germline V gene, CDR1 is SGHAT and CDR2 is FQNNGV. The CDR3 extends over 15 amino acids. The CDR3 spells CASRQTGESGNTIYF. For the CDR3, the DNA is TGTGCCAGCAGACAGACAGGGGAATCTGGAAACACCATATATTTT. Using reference TRBV11-2 and TRBJ1-3 for the parts outside the CDR3, the full variable domain is EAGVAQSPRYKIIEKRQSVAFWCNPISGHATLYWYQQILGQGPKLLIQFQNNGVVDDSQLPKDRFSAERLKGVDSTLKIQPAKLEDSAVYLCASRQTGESGNTIYFGEGSWLTVV.

This clonotype has just a few counts. The V call is TRBV12-3 or TRBV12-4, the J call TRBJ1-2; 7 bases are shared with TRBD1. The CDR3 length is 13 residues. J gave up 4 bases and V 5 bases, and 4 bases lay outside the gene matches. The DNA of the CDR3 is TGTGCCAGCAGTCCCCGGGACAGCTATGGCTACACCTTC. Translated, it gives CASSPRDSYGYTF.

The rearrangement uses TRBV20-1 and TRBJ2-5, with a weak D call TRBD1 (6 bases). The germline CDR1 and CDR2 sequences are DFQATT and SNEGSKA (reference sequence). The CDR3 covers 10 residues. CDR3: CRDRRETQYF. DNA for the CDR3: TGCAGGGACAGAAGAGAGACCCAGTACTTC.

On this clonotype: A junction boundary mismatches the germline segment, possibly from a read error. The genes are TRBV6-2 or TRBV6-3 and TRBJ1-1; 10 nucleotides agree with TRBD1. CDR1 MNHEY and CDR2 SVGEGT come from the germline V gene. The CDR3 has 15 amino acids. The CDR3 here is CVSSYPGTGDTEAFF. CDR3 DNA sequence: TGTGTCAGCAGTTATCCCGGGACAGGGGACACTGAAGCTTTCTTT.

This clonotype was observed a few times. The chain is built from TRBV18 and TRBJ1-6, with D tentatively TRBD1 (5 bases). The CDR3 is 14 amino acids. Trimming took off 3 bases at V and 8 bases at J, with 11 bases between the two ends. CDR1 is KGHSH, CDR2 LQKENI, per germline. DNA for the CDR3: TGTGCCAGCTCACCGGGACTAGGAGATTCACCCCTCCACTTT. Translated: CASSPGLGDSPLHF. The full variable domain, its missing parts supplied by reference TRBV18 and TRBJ1-6, is NAGVMQNPRHLVRRRGQEARLRCSPMKGHSHVYWYRQLPEEGLKFMVYLQKENIIDESGMPKERFSAEFPKEGPSILRIQQVVRGDSAAYFCASSPGLGDSPLHFGNGTRLTVT.

Only a few counts were recorded for this clonotype. The gene calls are TRBV10-3 and TRBJ1-1; tentatively, D is TRBD1 (6 bases). Germline V gene data show CDR1 as ENHRY and CDR2 as SYGVKD. This CDR3 spans 13 amino acids. V lost 10 bases to trimming and J lost 3 bases, with 15 bases between them. Written as DNA, the CDR3 is TGTGCCACACAGGGTGGATCGGACACTGAAGCTTTCTTT. Protein sequence: CATQGGSDTEAFF.

Many counts were recorded for this clonotype. V gene TRBV10-3 combines with J gene TRBJ1-1, with 9 bases fitting TRBD1. Germline assignment: CDR1 ENHRY and CDR2 SYGVKD. Trimming at V came to 6 bases and at J to 3 bases, leaving 14 bases not matched to a gene. The CDR3 is made up of 17 amino acids. The CDR3 DNA reads TGTGCCATCAGCGAATTTTACCGGGACAGGGAGGACACTGAAGCTTTCTTT. Protein sequence: CAISEFYRDREDTEAFF.

There are many counts of this clonotype. The rearrangement joins TRBV28 to TRBJ1-2; tentatively, D is TRBD1 (5 bases). Trimming removed 6 bases at V and 2 bases at J, with 13 bases between. The CDR3 has 14 amino acids. Germline V gene data show CDR1 as MDHEN and CDR2 as SYDVKM. The CDR3 is CASSRWDGNYGYTF. The CDR3 nucleotides are TGTGCCAGCAGCCGATGGGACGGGAACTATGGCTACACCTTC.

This clonotype has more than one count but fewer than ten. This chain connects TRBV9 to TRBJ2-5, with 11 bases fitting TRBD2. The trim removed 4 bases at V and 3 bases at J, leaving 8 bases unmatched. Per germline, CDR1 SGDLS and CDR2 YYNGEE. The CDR3 length is 16 residues. CDR3 region: CASSPIAGLAEETQYF. CDR3 DNA sequence: TGTGCCAGCAGCCCAATCGCGGGACTAGCGGAAGAGACCCAGTACTTC.